Shown below are 19 T cell receptor beta chains from a single sample sequenced in a study of tumor and adjacent non-tumor tissue in lung cancer. A modified ARM-PCR protocol with three rounds of nested PCR amplified TCRbeta. TCRdb itself ran the multiplex PCR reads through MiXCR, one entry per CDR3 protein. Here the sample spans 52,000 or so distinct CDR3 sequences, about 79% being singletons. This sample's RNA came from whole unsorted tissue. More than 3 cm separated this lung sample from the edge of the tumor. The sample taken for sequencing was distant non-tumor lung tissue. The origin of the receptors is a woman in her fifties or sixties with non-small cell lung cancer.

This clonotype was found a few times. The gene calls are TRBV12-1 and TRBJ2-3; TRBD2 was called by the table and not checked on the DNA. TRBV12-1 is marked as a pseudogene. The CDR3 sequence is 15 residues long. The DNA of the CDR3 is TGTGCCAGCAGCTTTGTTCGGGAGGCGCCGGATACGCAGTATTTT. This gives the protein CASSFVREAPDTQYF.

In its sample, this clonotype was seen once. One junction end disagrees with the germline gene, perhaps due to a read error. This chain joins TRBV11-2 and TRBJ2-4, with D possibly TRBD1 on 6 matching bases. Per the germline V gene, CDR1 is SGHAT and CDR2 is FQNNGV. The CDR3 sequence is 13 residues long. DNA of the CDR3: TGTGACAGCAGTGCAGGGGTGGAAAACATTCAGTACTTC. Amino acid sequence: CDSSAGVENIQYF.

A remark on this clonotype: One junction end disagrees with the germline gene, perhaps due to a read error. The V and J genes are TRBV4-1 and TRBJ2-2; TRBD2 might be the D (7 bases). Per the germline V gene, CDR1 is MGHRA and CDR2 is YSYEKL. CDR3 length: 16 amino acids. CDR3 residues: CARSQERGAITGELFF. The CDR3 DNA follows: TGCGCCAGGAGCCAAGAACGGGGGGCCATCACCGGGGAGCTGTTTTTT.

This clonotype appeared a single time. This sequence joins TRBV29-1 and TRBJ2-2, with a weak D call TRBD1 (5 bases). Germline assignment: CDR1 SQVTM and CDR2 ANQGSEA. The CDR3 spans 14 residues. Deletions cut 4 bases from V and 0 bases from J, with 9 bases between. CDR3 sequence (DNA): TGCAGCGTTGCAAGGACATCGAACACCGGGGAGCTGTTTTTT. Translated: CSVARTSNTGELFF.

On this clonotype: A much larger clone differs from this one at a single base, so this may be a read error. The chain couples TRBV28 to TRBJ1-4; no reliable D call. The CDR3 is 11 amino acids. Per the germline V gene, CDR1 is MDHEN and CDR2 is SYDVKM. Between the trimmed V and J ends, which lost 8 bases and 8 bases, there was a span of 9 bases. The CDR3 loop reads CASRENEKLFF. DNA of the CDR3: TGTGCCAGCCGAGAAAACGAAAAACTGTTTTTT.

Of note for this clonotype: A single base separates this from a much larger clone, so it may be a read error. The chain employs TRBV13 and TRBJ1-5; D is undetermined. From germline, CDR1 is PRHDT and CDR2 FYEKMQ (reference sequence). Between the trimmed V and J ends, which lost 0 bases and 4 bases, there was a span of 7 bases. The length of the CDR3 is 14 residues. The CDR3 nucleotides read TGTGCCAGCAGCTTAGGGACACCTAATCAGCCCCAGCATTTT. Translation: CASSLGTPNQPQHF.

V usage is TRBV5-4 and J usage is TRBJ2-5; TRBD2 is a possible D gene (6 bases). The germline gives CDR1 SGHNT, CDR2 YYREEE (reference sequence). The CDR3 loop spans 13 amino acids. The germline V and J ends were trimmed by 5 bases and 4 bases, with 12 bases remaining between them. CDR3 DNA: TGTGCCAGCAGGTTCGGGGGTGGAGAGACCCAGTACTTC. Translated: CASRFGGGETQYF. The whole variable domain, filled in from reference TRBV5-4 and TRBJ2-5, reads ETGVTQSPTHLIKTRGQQVTLRCSSQSGHNTVSWYQQALGQGPQFIFQYYREEENGRGNFPPRFSGLQFPNYSSELNVNALELDDSALYLCASRFGGGETQYFGPGTRLLVL.

V usage is TRBV6-6 and J usage is TRBJ2-6, with D maybe TRBD1 (5 bases). The germline CDR1 and CDR2 sequences are MNHNY and SVGAGI (reference sequence). The CDR3 sequence is 15 residues long. Trimming cost V 7 bases and J 0 bases, with 10 bases left between them. CDR3 DNA: TGTGCCAGCAATGCGACAGTCTCTGGGGCCAACGTCCTGACTTTC. It yields the protein CASNATVSGANVLTF.

Points on this clonotype: A junction end diverges from the germline sequence, so it may reflect a read error. V is TRBV14 and J is TRBJ2-3; 7 positions agree with TRBD2. Germline assignment: CDR1 SGHDN and CDR2 FVKESK. The CDR3 is 16 residues long. The CDR3 region is CACQKGSGTCTDTQYF. The CDR3 DNA reads TGTGCCTGCCAGAAGGGAAGCGGGACTTGCACAGATACACAGTATTTT.

In its sample, this clonotype was seen once. One end of the junction varies from germline; a read error may be responsible. The rearrangement joins TRBV6-5 to TRBJ2-1, with 9 bases aligning to TRBD1. The CDR3 spans 15 residues. Germline CDR1 MNHEY, CDR2 SVGAGI. This chain's CDR3 is CASGSPGQGSNEQIF. DNA of the CDR3: TGTGCCAGCGGTTCACCGGGACAGGGTAGCAATGAGCAGATCTTC.

On this clonotype: Lacking the conserved final phenylalanine or tryptophan, this CDR3 likely reflects a read error. The CDR3 region is CASSVWTGGYTEAFL. The CDR3 region has the DNA TGCGCCAGCAGTGTCTGGACAGGGGGCTACACTGAAGCTTTCTTA. This sequence joins TRBV10-2 and TRBJ1-1; 11 bases align to TRBD1. The CDR3 contains 15 residues. V shed 4 bases, J shed 3 bases, and the junction held 4 bases outside the gene matches. CDR1 WSHSY and CDR2 SAAADI come from the germline V gene.

This clonotype was counted a few times. The chain uses TRBV29-1 and TRBJ1-1, with D hard to call. The CDR3 length is 11 residues. Germline CDR1 reads SQVTM; CDR2 reads ANQGSEA. V gave up 7 bases and J gave up 5 bases, with 11 bases separating them. CDR3: CSGQVVTEAFF. CDR3 nucleotide sequence: TGCAGCGGACAAGTGGTGACTGAAGCTTTCTTT.

This clonotype was recorded once. One base away lies a much larger clone, so this may be a sequencing read error. Because it lacks the conserved phenylalanine or tryptophan at the end, this CDR3 is likely a read error. This chain links TRBV4-2 with TRBJ1-1, with D unclear. In germline, CDR1 is LGHNA, CDR2 YNFKEQ. V was shortened by 0 bases and J by 4 bases, with 12 bases between the two germline ends. CDR3 size: 15 residues. The CDR3 DNA is TGTGCCAGCAGCCAAGATGGGGAGCTTGGCACTGAAGCTTTCTCT. Translated, it gives CASSQDGELGTEAFS.

Concerning this clonotype: A much larger clone is a single base away; this may be a read error. The chain uses TRBV28 and TRBJ2-3, with D possibly TRBD1 on 6 matching bases. The CDR3 has 16 amino acids. Trimming pared 5 bases from V and 1 base from J, leaving 16 bases between. Germline CDR1 and CDR2: MDHEN and SYDVKM. In nucleotides, the CDR3 is TGTGCCAGCAGTAACCTGGCAGGGGTAGGCACAGATACGCAGTATTTT. Its translation: CASSNLAGVGTDTQYF.

This clonotype was detected only once. One end of the junction varies from germline; a read error may be responsible. The rearrangement uses TRBV6-2 or TRBV6-3 and TRBJ2-6; maybe TRBD1 (5 bases). The CDR3 runs to 15 residues. The germline V gene has CDR1 MNHEY and CDR2 SVGEGT. The DNA for the CDR3 is TGTGCCAGCAGTTACCCGCCCTCTGGGGCCAACGTCCAGACTTTC. It yields the protein CASSYPPSGANVQTF.

The sample holds a few counts of this clonotype. Mismatch with germline at one junction end may stem from a read error. V is TRBV19 and J is TRBJ1-1; D might be TRBD1 (5 bases). CDR3 length: 14 amino acids. Germline loops: CDR1 LNHDA, CDR2 SQIVND (reference sequence). The CDR3 region has the DNA TGTGTCAGTAATTCCCAGGGCGTAGACACTGAAGCTTTCTTT. This codes for CVSNSQGVDTEAFF.

About this clonotype: The junction does not match germline at one end; this may be a read error. The chain employs TRBV4-3 and TRBJ1-1; possibly TRBD1 for D (5 bases). CDR3 size: 16 residues. Germline V lookup: CDR1 LGHNA, CDR2 YSLEER. The CDR3 here is CAISQGMSGRYTEAFF. The CDR3 DNA reads TGCGCCATCAGCCAAGGTATGTCAGGGAGGTACACTGAAGCTTTCTTT.

A note on this clonotype: A much more abundant neighbour one base away suggests this may be a read error. The final CDR3 position lacks the conserved phenylalanine or tryptophan, pointing to a likely read error. The gene calls are TRBV5-1 and TRBJ2-7; TRBD2 agrees at 11 bases. The CDR3 has 18 residues. J was trimmed by 0 bases and V by 4 bases; bases with no gene match: 12. Germline values: CDR1 SGHRS, CDR2 YFSETQ. CDR3 sequence (DNA): TGCGCCAGCAGCCAATCGACTAGCGGGAACCCGAGCTCCTACGAGCAGTACTTG. Translating it yields CASSQSTSGNPSSYEQYL.

About this clonotype: A read error is likely, as this CDR3 ends without the conserved phenylalanine or tryptophan. The chain links TRBV6-5 to TRBJ2-6; weak D call: TRBD1 (7 bases). Germline loops: CDR1 MNHEY, CDR2 SVGAGI. V dropped 7 bases and J dropped 7 bases, with 20 bases sitting between them. CDR3 length equals 16 residues. CDR3 sequence: CASIRQGGGGANVLTL. The CDR3 nucleotides read TGTGCCAGCATTCGACAGGGAGGAGGGGGTGCCAACGTCCTGACTCTC.